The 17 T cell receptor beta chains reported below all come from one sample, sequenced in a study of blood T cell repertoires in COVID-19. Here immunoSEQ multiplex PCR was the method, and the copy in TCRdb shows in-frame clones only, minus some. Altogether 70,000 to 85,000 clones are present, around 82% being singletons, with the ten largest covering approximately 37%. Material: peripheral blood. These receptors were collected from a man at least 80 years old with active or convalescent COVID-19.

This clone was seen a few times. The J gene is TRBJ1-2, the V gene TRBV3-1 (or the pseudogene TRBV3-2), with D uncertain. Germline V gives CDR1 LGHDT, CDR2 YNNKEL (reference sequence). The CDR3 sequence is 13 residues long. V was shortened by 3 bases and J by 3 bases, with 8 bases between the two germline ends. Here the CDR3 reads CASSHRSDYGYTF. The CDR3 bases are TGTGCCAGCAGCCATCGGTCGGACTATGGCTACACCTTC.

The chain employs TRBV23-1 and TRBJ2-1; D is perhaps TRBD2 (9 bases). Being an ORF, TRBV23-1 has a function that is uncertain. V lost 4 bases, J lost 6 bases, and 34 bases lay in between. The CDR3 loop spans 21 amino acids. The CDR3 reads CASSRRQGAASGKLHPNEQFF. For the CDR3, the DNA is TGCGCCAGCAGTCGGCGGCAGGGGGCGGCTAGCGGGAAACTCCACCCCAATGAGCAGTTCTTC.

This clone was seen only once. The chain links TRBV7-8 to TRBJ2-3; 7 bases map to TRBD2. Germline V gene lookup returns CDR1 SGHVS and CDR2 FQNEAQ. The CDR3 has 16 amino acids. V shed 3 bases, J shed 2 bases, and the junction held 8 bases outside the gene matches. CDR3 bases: TGTGCCAGCAGCTTGAAAACCGGGGGGACCACAGATACGCAGTATTTT. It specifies CASSLKTGGTTDTQYF.

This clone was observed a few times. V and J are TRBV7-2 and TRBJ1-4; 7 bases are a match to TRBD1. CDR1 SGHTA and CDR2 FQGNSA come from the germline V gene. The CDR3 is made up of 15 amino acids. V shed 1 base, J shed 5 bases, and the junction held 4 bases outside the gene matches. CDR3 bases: TGTGCCAGCAGCTTAGGCGGGACAGTAAATGAAAAACTGTTTTTT. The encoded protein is CASSLGGTVNEKLFF.

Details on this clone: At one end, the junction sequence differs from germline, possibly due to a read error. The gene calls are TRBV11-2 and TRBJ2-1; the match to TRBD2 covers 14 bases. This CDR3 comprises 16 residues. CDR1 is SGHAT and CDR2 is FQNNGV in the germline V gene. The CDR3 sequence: CASSNTAGTSGSNWIF. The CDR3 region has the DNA TGTGCCAGCAGCAATACCGCCGGGACTAGCGGGAGTAATTGGATCTTC.

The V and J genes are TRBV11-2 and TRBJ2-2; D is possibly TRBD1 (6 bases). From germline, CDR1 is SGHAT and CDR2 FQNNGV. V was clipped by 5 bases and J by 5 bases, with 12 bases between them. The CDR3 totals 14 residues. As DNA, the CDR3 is TGTGCCAGCAGCCCAATCACAGGGACCGGGGAGCTGTTTTTT. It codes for CASSPITGTGELFF.

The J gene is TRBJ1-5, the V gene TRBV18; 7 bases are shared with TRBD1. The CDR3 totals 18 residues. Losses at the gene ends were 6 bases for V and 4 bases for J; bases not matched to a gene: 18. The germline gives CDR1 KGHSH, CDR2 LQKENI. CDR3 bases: TGTGCCAGCTCCCCTCTTGGAGGGGGCCGAGGGGTAAATCAGCCCCAGCATTTT. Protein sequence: CASSPLGGGRGVNQPQHF.

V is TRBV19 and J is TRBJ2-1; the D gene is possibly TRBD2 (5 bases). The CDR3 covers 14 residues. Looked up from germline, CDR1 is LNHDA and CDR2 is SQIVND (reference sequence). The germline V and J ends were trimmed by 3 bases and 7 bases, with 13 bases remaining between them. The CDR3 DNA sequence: TGTGCCAGTAGTATCGACCCGTCGGGGAATGAGCAGTTCTTC. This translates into CASSIDPSGNEQFF.

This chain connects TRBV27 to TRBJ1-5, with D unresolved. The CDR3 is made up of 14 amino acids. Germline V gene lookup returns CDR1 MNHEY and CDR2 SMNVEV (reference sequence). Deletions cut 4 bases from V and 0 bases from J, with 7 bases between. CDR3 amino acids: CASSYRDSNQPQHF. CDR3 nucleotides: TGTGCCAGCAGTTACCGGGATAGCAATCAGCCCCAGCATTTT.

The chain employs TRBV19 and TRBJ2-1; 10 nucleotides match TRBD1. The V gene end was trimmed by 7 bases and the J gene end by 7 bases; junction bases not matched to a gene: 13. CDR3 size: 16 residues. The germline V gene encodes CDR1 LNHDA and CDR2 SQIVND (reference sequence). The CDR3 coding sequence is TGTGCCAGTACCCGGGGAGGGGACAGGGGTAGGAATGAGCAGTTCTTC. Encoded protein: CASTRGGDRGRNEQFF.

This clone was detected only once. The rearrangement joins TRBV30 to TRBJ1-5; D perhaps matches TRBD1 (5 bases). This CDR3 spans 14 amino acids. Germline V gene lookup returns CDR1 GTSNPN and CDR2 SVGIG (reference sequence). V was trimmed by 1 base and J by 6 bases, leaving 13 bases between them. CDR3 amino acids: CAWSATAGGQPQHF. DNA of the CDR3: TGTGCCTGGAGTGCCACCGCGGGGGGTCAGCCCCAGCATTTT. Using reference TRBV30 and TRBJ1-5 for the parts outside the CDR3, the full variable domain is SQTIHQWPATLVQPVGSPLSLECTVEGTSNPNLYWYRQAAGRGLQLLFYSVGIGQISSEVPQNLSASRPQDRQFILSSKKLLLSDSGFYLCAWSATAGGQPQHFGDGTRLSIL.

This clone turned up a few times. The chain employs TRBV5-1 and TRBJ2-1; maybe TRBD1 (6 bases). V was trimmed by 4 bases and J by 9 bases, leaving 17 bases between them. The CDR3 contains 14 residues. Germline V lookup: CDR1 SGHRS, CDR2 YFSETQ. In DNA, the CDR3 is TGCGCCAGCAGCCCGGACAGTCTCCCAGGTGAGCAGTTCTTC. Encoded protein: CASSPDSLPGEQFF.

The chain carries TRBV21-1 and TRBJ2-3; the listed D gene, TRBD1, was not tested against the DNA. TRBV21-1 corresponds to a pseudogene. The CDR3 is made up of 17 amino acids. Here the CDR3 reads CASRSRPGQRATDTQYF. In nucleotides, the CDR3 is TGTGCCAGCAGGAGCAGACCGGGACAGAGGGCAACAGATACGCAGTATTTT.

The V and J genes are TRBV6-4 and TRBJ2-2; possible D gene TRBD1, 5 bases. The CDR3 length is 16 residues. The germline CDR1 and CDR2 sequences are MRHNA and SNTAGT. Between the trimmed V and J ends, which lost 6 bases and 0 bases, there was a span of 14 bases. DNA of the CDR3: TGTGCCAGCAGCCAAGACAGTCCTACGAACACCGGGGAGCTGTTTTTT. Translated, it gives CASSQDSPTNTGELFF.

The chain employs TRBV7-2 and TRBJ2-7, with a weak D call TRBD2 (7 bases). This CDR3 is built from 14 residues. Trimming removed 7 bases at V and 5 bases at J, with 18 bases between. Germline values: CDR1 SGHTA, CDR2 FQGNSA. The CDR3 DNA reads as TGTGCCAGCATACCTGGGGGGGCGGGAGACGAGCAGTACTTC. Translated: CASIPGGAGDEQYF.

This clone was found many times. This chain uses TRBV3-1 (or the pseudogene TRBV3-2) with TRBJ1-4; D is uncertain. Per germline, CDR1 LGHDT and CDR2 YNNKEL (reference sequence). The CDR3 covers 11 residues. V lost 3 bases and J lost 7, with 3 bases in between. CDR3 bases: TGTGCCAGCAGCCACCTTGAAAAACTGTTTTTT. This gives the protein CASSHLEKLFF.

CDR3 sequence: CASSSVNVRETQYF. The CDR3, as DNA: TGTGCCAGCAGCTCGGTTAATGTGAGAGAGACCCAGTACTTC. The rearrangement joins TRBV5-5 to TRBJ2-5, with no clear D. The CDR3 contains 14 residues. Trimming shortened V by 3 bases and J by 4 bases, and 13 bases separated the two germline ends. Germline V gives CDR1 SGHKS, CDR2 YYEKEE (reference sequence).